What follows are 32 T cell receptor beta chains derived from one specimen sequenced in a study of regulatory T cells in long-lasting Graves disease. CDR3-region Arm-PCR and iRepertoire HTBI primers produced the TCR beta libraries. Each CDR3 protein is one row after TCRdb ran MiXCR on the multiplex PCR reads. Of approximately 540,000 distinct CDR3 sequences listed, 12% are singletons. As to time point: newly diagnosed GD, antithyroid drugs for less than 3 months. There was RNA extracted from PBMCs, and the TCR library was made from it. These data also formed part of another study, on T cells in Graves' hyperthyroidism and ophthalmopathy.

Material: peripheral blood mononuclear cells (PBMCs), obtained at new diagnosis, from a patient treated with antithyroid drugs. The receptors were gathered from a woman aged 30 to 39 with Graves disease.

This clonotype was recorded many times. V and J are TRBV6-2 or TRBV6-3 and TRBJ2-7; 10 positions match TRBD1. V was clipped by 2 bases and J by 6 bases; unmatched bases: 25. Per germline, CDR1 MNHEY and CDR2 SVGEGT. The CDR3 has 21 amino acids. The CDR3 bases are TGTGCCAGCAGTTACGATCGAAGAGGGACAGGGGCCCTCAGGGGACCTCTCGAGCAGTACTTC. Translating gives CASSYDRRGTGALRGPLEQYF.

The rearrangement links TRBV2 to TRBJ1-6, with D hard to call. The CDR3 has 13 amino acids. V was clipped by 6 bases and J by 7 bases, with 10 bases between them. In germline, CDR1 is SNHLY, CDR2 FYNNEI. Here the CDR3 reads CASSGEVNSPLHF. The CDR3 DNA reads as TGTGCCAGCAGCGGGGAAGTGAATTCACCCCTCCACTTT.

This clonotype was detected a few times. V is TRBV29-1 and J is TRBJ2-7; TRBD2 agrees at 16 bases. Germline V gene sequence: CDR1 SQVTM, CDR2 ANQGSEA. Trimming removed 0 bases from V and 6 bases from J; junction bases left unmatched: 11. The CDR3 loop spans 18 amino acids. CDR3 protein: CSVEDPGLAGGNQAEQYF. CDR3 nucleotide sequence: TGCAGCGTTGAAGACCCGGGACTAGCGGGAGGGAACCAGGCCGAGCAGTACTTC.

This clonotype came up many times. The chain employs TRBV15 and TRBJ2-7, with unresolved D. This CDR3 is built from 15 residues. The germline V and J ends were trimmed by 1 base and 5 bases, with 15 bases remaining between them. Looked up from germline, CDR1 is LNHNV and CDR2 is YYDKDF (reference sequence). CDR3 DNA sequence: TGTGCCACCAGCAGAGGAAGGCAGCCCACGGACGAGCAGTACTTC. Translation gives CATSRGRQPTDEQYF.

The chain's CDR3 is CSARDLLGIAEAFF. DNA of the CDR3: TGCAGTGCTAGAGATCTGTTGGGGATCGCTGAAGCTTTCTTT. The chain uses TRBV20-1 and TRBJ1-1, with D unresolved. The CDR3 spans 14 residues. V shed 0 bases and J shed 6 bases, with 14 bases lying between them. Germline V gene sequence: CDR1 DFQATT, CDR2 SNEGSKA (reference sequence).

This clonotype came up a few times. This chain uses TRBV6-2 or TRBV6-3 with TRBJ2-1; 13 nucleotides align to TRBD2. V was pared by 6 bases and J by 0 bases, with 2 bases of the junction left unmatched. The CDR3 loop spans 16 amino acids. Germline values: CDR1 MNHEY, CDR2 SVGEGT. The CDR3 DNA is TGTGCCAGCAGGGGACTAGCGGGACCCTCCTACAATGAGCAGTTCTTC. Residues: CASRGLAGPSYNEQFF.

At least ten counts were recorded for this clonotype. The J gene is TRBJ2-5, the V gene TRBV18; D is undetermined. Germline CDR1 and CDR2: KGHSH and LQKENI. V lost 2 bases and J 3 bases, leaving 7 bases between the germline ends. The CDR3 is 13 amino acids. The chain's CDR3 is CASSPLMKETQYF. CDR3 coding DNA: TGTGCCAGCTCACCATTGATGAAAGAGACCCAGTACTTC.

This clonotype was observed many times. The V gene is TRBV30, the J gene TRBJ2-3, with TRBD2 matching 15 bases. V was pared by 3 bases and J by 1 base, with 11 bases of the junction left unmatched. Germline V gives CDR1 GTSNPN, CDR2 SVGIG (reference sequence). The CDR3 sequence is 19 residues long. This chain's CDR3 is CAWSTTRTSGRARTDTQYF. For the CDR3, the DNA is TGTGCCTGGAGCACTACCCGGACTAGCGGGAGGGCCCGCACAGATACGCAGTATTTT. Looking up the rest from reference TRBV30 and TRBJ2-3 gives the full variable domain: SQTIHQWPATLVQPVGSPLSLECTVEGTSNPNLYWYRQAAGRGLQLLFYSVGIGQISSEVPQNLSASRPQDRQFILSSKKLLLSDSGFYLCAWSTTRTSGRARTDTQYFGPGTRLTVL.

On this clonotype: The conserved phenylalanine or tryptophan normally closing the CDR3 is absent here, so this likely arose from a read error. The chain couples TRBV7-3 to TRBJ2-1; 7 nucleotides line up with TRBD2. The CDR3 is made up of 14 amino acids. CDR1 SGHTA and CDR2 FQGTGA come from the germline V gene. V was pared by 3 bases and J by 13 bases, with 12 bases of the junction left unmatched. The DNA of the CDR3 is TGTGCCAGCAGCTTCGGCCTAGCGGAAACCAGACAGTTCCTC. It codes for CASSFGLAETRQFL.

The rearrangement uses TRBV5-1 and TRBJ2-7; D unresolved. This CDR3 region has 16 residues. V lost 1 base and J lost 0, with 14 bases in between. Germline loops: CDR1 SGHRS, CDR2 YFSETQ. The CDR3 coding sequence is TGCGCCAGCAGCTTGATCGAGGCCGTTCTCTCCTACGAGCAGTACTTC. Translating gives CASSLIEAVLSYEQYF.

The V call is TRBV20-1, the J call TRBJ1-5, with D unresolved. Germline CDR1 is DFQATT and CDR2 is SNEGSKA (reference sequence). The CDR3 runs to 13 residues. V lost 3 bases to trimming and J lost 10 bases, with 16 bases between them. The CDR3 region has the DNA TGCAGTGCTAGTTCTCTGGGCATGGAACCCCAGCATTTT. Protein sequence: CSASSLGMEPQHF.

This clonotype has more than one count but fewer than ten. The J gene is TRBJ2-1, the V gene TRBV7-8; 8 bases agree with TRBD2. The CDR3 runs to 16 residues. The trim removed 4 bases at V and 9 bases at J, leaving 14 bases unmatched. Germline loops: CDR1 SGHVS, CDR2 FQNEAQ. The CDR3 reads CASSSTSGGGRIEQFF. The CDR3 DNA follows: TGTGCCAGCAGCTCCACTAGCGGCGGAGGTCGGATTGAGCAGTTCTTC.

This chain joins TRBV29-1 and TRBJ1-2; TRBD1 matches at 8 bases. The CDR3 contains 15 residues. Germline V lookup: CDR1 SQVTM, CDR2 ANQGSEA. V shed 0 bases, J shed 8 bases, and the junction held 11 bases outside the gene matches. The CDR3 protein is CSVEEWAQGARGYTF. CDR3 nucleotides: TGCAGCGTTGAAGAATGGGCGCAGGGGGCGCGAGGCTACACCTTC.

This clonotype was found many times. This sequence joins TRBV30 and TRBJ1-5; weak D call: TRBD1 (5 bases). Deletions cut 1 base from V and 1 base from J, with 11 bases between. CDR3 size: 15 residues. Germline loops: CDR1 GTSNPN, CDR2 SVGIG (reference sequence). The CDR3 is CAWSDGTVSNQPQHF. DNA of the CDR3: TGTGCCTGGAGTGACGGGACGGTGAGCAATCAGCCCCAGCATTTT. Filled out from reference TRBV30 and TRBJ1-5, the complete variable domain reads SQTIHQWPATLVQPVGSPLSLECTVEGTSNPNLYWYRQAAGRGLQLLFYSVGIGQISSEVPQNLSASRPQDRQFILSSKKLLLSDSGFYLCAWSDGTVSNQPQHFGDGTRLSIL.

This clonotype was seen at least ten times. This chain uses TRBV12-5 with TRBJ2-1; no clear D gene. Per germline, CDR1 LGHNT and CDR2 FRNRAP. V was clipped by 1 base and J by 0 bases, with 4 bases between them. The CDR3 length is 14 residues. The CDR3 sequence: CASGLGNSYNEQFF. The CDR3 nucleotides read TGTGCTAGTGGTTTGGGAAACTCCTACAATGAGCAGTTCTTC.

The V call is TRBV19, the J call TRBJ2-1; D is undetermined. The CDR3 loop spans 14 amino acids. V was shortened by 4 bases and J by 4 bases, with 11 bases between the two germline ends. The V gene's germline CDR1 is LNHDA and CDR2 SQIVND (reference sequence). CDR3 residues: CASSTGIGYNEQFF. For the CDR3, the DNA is TGTGCCAGTAGTACCGGCATCGGGTACAATGAGCAGTTCTTC.

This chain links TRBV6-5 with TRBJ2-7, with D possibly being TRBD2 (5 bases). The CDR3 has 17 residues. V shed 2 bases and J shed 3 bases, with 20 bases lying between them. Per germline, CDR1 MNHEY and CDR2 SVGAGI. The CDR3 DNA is TGTGCCAGCAGTTACCCAGTCGGAAGCGGATATTACTACGAGCAGTACTTC. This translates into CASSYPVGSGYYYEQYF.

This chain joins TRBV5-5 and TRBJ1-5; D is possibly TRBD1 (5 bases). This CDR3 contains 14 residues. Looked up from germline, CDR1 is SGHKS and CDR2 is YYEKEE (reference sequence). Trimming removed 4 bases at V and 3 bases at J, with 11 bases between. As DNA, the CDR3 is TGTGCCAGCAGCAGAGGGGATCTCAATCAGCCCCAGCATTTT. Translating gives CASSRGDLNQPQHF.

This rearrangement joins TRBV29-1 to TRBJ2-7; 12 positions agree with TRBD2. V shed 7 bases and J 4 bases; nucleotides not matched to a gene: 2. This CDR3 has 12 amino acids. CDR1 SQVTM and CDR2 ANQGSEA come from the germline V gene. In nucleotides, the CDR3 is TGCAGCGCCGGACTAGCGGGGTACGAGCAGTACTTC. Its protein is CSAGLAGYEQYF.

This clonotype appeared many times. This chain's CDR3 is CASSEGGQATYEQYF. CDR3 nucleotide sequence: TGTGCCAGCAGTGAAGGGGGACAAGCCACCTACGAGCAGTACTTC. The chain couples TRBV6-1 to TRBJ2-7; tentatively, D is TRBD1 (6 bases). In germline, CDR1 is MNHNS, CDR2 SASEGT. The V gene lost 1 base and the J gene lost 2 bases, with 12 bases spanning the gap. The CDR3 consists of 15 residues.

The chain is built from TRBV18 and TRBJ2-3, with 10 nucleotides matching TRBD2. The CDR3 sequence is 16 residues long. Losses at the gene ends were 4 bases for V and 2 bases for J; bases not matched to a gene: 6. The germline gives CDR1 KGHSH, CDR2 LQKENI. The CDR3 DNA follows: TGTGCCAGCTCACGGGCTAGCGGGAGTGTCACAGATACGCAGTATTTT. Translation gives CASSRASGSVTDTQYF.

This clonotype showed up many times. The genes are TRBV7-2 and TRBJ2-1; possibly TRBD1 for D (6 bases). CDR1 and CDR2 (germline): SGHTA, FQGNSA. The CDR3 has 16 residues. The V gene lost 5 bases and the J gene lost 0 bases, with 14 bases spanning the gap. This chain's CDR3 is CASSKRTASSYNEQFF. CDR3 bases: TGTGCCAGCAGCAAACGGACAGCAAGCTCCTACAATGAGCAGTTCTTC. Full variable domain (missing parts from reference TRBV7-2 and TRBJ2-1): GAGVSQSPSNKVTEKGKDVELRCDPISGHTALYWYRQSLGQGLEFLIYFQGNSAPDKSGLPSDRFSAERTGGSVSTLTIQRTQQEDSAVYLCASSKRTASSYNEQFFGPGTRLTVL.

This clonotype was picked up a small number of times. CDR3 sequence reads: CASGGTSGTPLGTDTQYF. For the CDR3, the DNA is TGTGCCAGTGGAGGGACTAGCGGGACCCCTCTAGGCACAGATACGCAGTATTTT. The rearrangement joins TRBV19 to TRBJ2-3, with 13 bases lining up with TRBD2. The V segment lost 8 bases and the J segment 1 base; nucleotides outside the gene matches: 12. Germline CDR1 is LNHDA and CDR2 is SQIVND (reference sequence). The CDR3 loop spans 18 amino acids.

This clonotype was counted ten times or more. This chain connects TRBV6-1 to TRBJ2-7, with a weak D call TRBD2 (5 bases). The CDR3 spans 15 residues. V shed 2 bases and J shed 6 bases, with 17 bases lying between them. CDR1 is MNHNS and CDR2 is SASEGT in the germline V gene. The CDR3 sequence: CASSESLRGPGEQYF. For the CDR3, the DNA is TGTGCCAGCAGTGAATCTCTCCGGGGTCCAGGCGAGCAGTACTTC.

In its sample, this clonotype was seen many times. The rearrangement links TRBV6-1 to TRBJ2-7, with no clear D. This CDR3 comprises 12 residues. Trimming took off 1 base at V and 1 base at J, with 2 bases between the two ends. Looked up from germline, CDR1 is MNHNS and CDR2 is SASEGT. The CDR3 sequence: CASSEVSYEQYF. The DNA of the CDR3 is TGTGCCAGCAGTGAAGTATCCTACGAGCAGTACTTC.

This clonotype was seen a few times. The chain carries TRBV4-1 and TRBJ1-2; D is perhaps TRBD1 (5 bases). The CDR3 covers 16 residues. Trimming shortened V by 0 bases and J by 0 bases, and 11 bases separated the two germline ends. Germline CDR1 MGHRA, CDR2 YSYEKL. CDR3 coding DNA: TGCGCCAGCAGCCAAGATCCGGGGGGGTCTAACTATGGCTACACCTTC. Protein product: CASSQDPGGSNYGYTF.

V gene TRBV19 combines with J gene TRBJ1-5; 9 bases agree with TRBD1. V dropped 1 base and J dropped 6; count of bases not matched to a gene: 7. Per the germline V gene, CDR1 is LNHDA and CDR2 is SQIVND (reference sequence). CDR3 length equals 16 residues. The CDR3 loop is CASSIGDRVSGQPQHF. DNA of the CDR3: TGTGCCAGTAGTATAGGGGACAGGGTCAGTGGTCAGCCCCAGCATTTT.

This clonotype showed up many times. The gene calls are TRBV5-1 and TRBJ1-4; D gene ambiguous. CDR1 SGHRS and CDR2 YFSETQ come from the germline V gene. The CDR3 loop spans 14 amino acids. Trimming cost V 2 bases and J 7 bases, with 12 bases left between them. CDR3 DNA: TGCGCCAGCAGCTTCGCTCTTGGAGGTGAAAAACTGTTTTTT. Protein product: CASSFALGGEKLFF.

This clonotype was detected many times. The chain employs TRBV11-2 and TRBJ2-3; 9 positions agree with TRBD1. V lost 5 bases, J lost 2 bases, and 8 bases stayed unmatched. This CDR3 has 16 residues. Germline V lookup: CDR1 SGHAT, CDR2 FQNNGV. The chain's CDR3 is CASSPIWDRDTDTQYF. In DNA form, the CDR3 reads TGTGCCAGCAGCCCGATTTGGGACAGGGACACAGATACGCAGTATTTT.

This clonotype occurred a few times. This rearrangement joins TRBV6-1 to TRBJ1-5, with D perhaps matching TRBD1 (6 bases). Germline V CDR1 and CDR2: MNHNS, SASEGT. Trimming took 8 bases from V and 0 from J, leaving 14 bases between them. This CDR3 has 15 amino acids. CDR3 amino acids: CASATGHDSNQPQHF. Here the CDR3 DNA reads TGTGCCAGCGCTACGGGACACGATAGCAATCAGCCCCAGCATTTT.

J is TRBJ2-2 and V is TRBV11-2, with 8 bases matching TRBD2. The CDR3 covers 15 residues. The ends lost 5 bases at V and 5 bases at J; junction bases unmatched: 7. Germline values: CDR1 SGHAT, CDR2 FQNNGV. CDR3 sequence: CASSTSSGWTGELFF. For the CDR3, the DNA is TGTGCCAGCAGCACCTCTAGCGGGTGGACCGGGGAGCTGTTTTTT. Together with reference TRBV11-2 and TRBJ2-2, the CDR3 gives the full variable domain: EAGVAQSPRYKIIEKRQSVAFWCNPISGHATLYWYQQILGQGPKLLIQFQNNGVVDDSQLPKDRFSAERLKGVDSTLKIQPAKLEDSAVYLCASSTSSGWTGELFFGEGSRLTVL.

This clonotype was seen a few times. CDR3 amino acids: CAIRGTSDNEQYF. As DNA, the CDR3 is TGTGCCATCAGAGGGACTAGCGATAACGAGCAGTACTTC. The chain uses TRBV10-3 and TRBJ2-7; 10 bases are shared with TRBD2. This CDR3 is built from 13 residues. Germline loops: CDR1 ENHRY, CDR2 SYGVKD. V lost 6 bases and J lost 5; bases outside the gene matches: 4.